This T cell receptor beta chain comes out of a study of CD8+ T cells in alopecia areata. A note on this clone: What it binds is not known.

V gave up 2 bases and J gave up 7 bases, with 17 bases separating them. Germline loops: CDR1 MGHRA, CDR2 YSYEKL. There are 15 residues in the CDR3. Once RNA had been extracted, it was reverse transcribed into cDNA to act as the sequencing template. Here immunoSEQ multiplex PCR was the method, and the copy in TCRdb shows in-frame clones only, minus some. The sample comprises roughly 92,000 clones, around 70% of which are singletons, and approximately 15% rests with the top ten. Study-wide results and limits: Alphabeta T cells residing in normal skin are also sequenced in scalp samples. Tofacitinib delivered significant drops in scalp clonality and in expanded CD8+ clones among the top 100.

Treatment: oral pan-JAK inhibitor, 5-10 mg twice daily. Alopecia areata patients provided lesional scalp punch biopsies and peripheral blood. The gene calls are TRBV4-1 and TRBJ1-2; D is unresolved. This specimen was CD8+ T cells sorted from blood, taken at approximately week 42, from a patient treated with tofacitinib. This TCR derives from a human donor with alopecia areata. The CDR3 sequence: CASSQPTEMNGGYTF. CDR3 DNA sequence: TGCGCCAGCAGCCAACCGACTGAAATGAATGGTGGCTACACCTTC.